This T cell receptor (beta chain) appears in the sequencing data of a study of cytomegalovirus exposure and HLA in healthy donors. Study as a whole: Earlier work reported 100 million to 130 million unique TCR beta sequences from 180 million or so T cells.

Vbeta (60) and Jbeta (13) primers were used in the PCR. Clones were read by immunoSEQ multiplex PCR, and TCRdb kept only the in-frame ones, dropping some. The sample spans around 100,000 clones; the ten largest clones claim 0.55% to 0.6%. About this clone: The antigen is not known.

General study points: Later genetic work tied a missense DCLRE1C variant to beta-chain V and J trimming.

The sequenced sample was PBMCs. The origin of this receptor is a man in his fifties or sixties in good health and CMV-seronegative.

CDR3 in DNA: TGCGCCAGCAGCTTGGACTCACCCTACGAGCAGTACTTC. Its translation is CASSLDSPYEQYF. The chain combines TRBV5-1 with TRBJ2-7; unclear D gene. Germline lookup yields CDR1 SGHRS and CDR2 YFSETQ. CDR3 length: 13 amino acids. V shed 0 bases and J shed 2 bases, with 6 bases lying between them. Full variable domain (missing parts from reference TRBV5-1 and TRBJ2-7): KAGVTQTPRYLIKTRGQQVTLSCSPISGHRSVSWYQQTPGQGLQFLFEYFSETQRNKGNFPGRFSGRQFSNSRSEMNVSTLELGDSALYLCASSLDSPYEQYFGPGTRLTVT.